Presented here are 20 T cell receptor beta chains from one specimen sequenced in a study of blood T cell repertoires in COVID-19. Clones were sequenced by immunoSEQ multiplex PCR, and TCRdb holds only the in-frame ones, with some missing. Of about 310,000 clones detected, about nine tenths appear once; the ten largest clones hold 1%. The specimen was peripheral blood. Receptors were obtained from a man aged 50 to 59 with active or convalescent COVID-19.

The chain combines TRBV5-5 with TRBJ2-7, with 7 bases lining up with TRBD2. Germline trimming cut 3 bases from V and 4 bases from J; bases unmatched to any gene: 4. Looked up from germline, CDR1 is SGHKS and CDR2 is YYEKEE (reference sequence). This CDR3 is built from 13 residues. CDR3 region: CASSSGLPYEQYF. The CDR3 DNA reads TGTGCCAGCAGCTCGGGACTACCGTACGAGCAGTACTTC.

The chain links TRBV7-3 to TRBJ2-1, with 7 bases lining up with TRBD2. CDR3 length: 12 amino acids. Per the germline V gene, CDR1 is SGHTA and CDR2 is FQGTGA. V was clipped by 8 bases and J by 10 bases; unmatched bases: 8. The CDR3 DNA reads TGTGCCAGCTTCCATTTTAGCGGGGAGCAGTTCTTC. Protein product: CASFHFSGEQFF.

The V and J genes are TRBV2 and TRBJ2-2, with TRBD1 identical over 10 bases. CDR1 is SNHLY and CDR2 is FYNNEI in the germline V gene. The length of the CDR3 is 17 residues. The V segment lost 6 bases and the J segment 3 bases; nucleotides outside the gene matches: 10. Written as DNA, the CDR3 is TGTGCCAGCAGCCAACCCGTCGACAGGGGGCACACCGGGGAGCTGTTTTTT. Translation: CASSQPVDRGHTGELFF.

This chain links TRBV3-1 (or the pseudogene TRBV3-2) with TRBJ1-1; D call uncertain. V was cut by 1 base and J by 3 bases, with 6 bases left in between. The V gene's germline CDR1 is LGHDT and CDR2 YNNKEL (reference sequence). The CDR3 is made up of 13 amino acids. CDR3 amino acids: CASSQVLDTEAFF. The CDR3 DNA reads as TGTGCCAGCAGCCAAGTATTAGACACTGAAGCTTTCTTT.

J is TRBJ1-5 and V is TRBV6-2 or TRBV6-3; D might be TRBD1 (5 bases). There are 14 residues in the CDR3. Deletions cut 3 bases from V and 4 bases from J, with 10 bases between. CDR1 is MNHEY and CDR2 is SVGEGT in the germline V gene. As DNA, the CDR3 is TGTGCCAGCAGTTATTGGGGGGAGAATCAGCCCCAGCATTTT. Its translation: CASSYWGENQPQHF.

With respect to this clone: The same CDR3 also results from other DNA sequences found in this sample. The rearrangement joins TRBV7-3 to TRBJ2-3, with D unclear. The V gene lost 0 bases and the J gene lost 2 bases, with 3 bases spanning the gap. The CDR3 extends over 13 amino acids. Looked up from germline, CDR1 is SGHTA and CDR2 is FQGTGA. CDR3 amino acids: CASSLTYTDTQYF. The CDR3 nucleotides are TGTGCCAGCAGCTTAACCTACACAGATACGCAGTATTTT.

The chain employs TRBV27 and TRBJ1-5; 7 bases map to TRBD1. The CDR3 spans 14 residues. CDR1 is MNHEY, CDR2 SMNVEV, per germline (reference sequence). J gave up 0 bases and V 10 bases, and 6 bases lay outside the gene matches. The CDR3 DNA reads as TGTGCCAAGGGCAACAGGGGTAGCAATCAGCCCCAGCATTTT. Translating gives CAKGNRGSNQPQHF.

V is TRBV11-2 and J is TRBJ2-1; TRBD2 matches 7 bases. There are 15 residues in the CDR3. Germline values: CDR1 SGHAT, CDR2 FQNNGV. Trimming at V came to 4 bases and at J to 11 bases, leaving 14 bases not matched to a gene. CDR3 DNA sequence: TGTGCCAGCAGCTCCTCTTCCGGGTCTAGCGGAAAGCAGTTCTTC. It specifies CASSSSSGSSGKQFF.

This clone was observed a few times. The chain employs TRBV28 and TRBJ1-1; TRBD1 might be the D (5 bases). V was cut by 5 bases and J by 1 base, with 14 bases left in between. The germline V gene has CDR1 MDHEN and CDR2 SYDVKM. CDR3 length: 15 residues. In DNA form, the CDR3 reads TGTGCCAGCAGTATTGCAGGGCTTAAGAACACTGAAGCTTTCTTT. Amino acids: CASSIAGLKNTEAFF.

CDR3 amino acids: CASSLGGLAGVDTQYF. The DNA for the CDR3 is TGTGCCAGCAGCTTAGGGGGCCTAGCGGGAGTTGATACGCAGTATTTT. The rearrangement links TRBV11-2 to TRBJ2-3, with 10 bases matching TRBD2. CDR1 and CDR2 from the germline V gene are SGHAT and FQNNGV. The CDR3 covers 16 residues. V shed 1 base and J 6 bases; nucleotides not matched to a gene: 7.

This sequence joins TRBV5-3 and TRBJ2-2, with TRBD2 identical over 7 bases. TRBV5-3 is marked as an open reading frame, function uncertain. Germline trimming cut 2 bases from V and 1 base from J; bases unmatched to any gene: 8. This CDR3 has 17 amino acids. CDR3 in DNA: TGTGCCAGAAGCTTCTATTTCCAGCGGGAGAACACCGGGGAGCTGTTTTTT. It encodes CARSFYFQRENTGELFF.

The chain carries TRBV5-6 and TRBJ2-5, with D hard to call. The CDR3 has 14 residues. V was pared by 4 bases and J by 7 bases, with 17 bases between. Germline CDR1 is SGHDT and CDR2 is YYEEEE. CDR3 DNA: TGTGCCAGCAGCCCCACGGGTGCCCTACGGACCCAGTACTTC. Its translation is CASSPTGALRTQYF.

The V call is TRBV4-1, the J call TRBJ1-2; 9 bases match TRBD1. The CDR3 extends over 16 amino acids. V trimming: 4 bases; J trimming: 7 bases; junction bases outside the gene matches: 13. CDR1 is MGHRA and CDR2 is YSYEKL in the germline V gene. DNA of the CDR3: TGCGCCAGCAGCCTTCACGAGGGGGGACAGGGTACTGGCTACACCTTC. This translates into CASSLHEGGQGTGYTF.

The chain couples TRBV9 to TRBJ2-5; D gene unclear. The CDR3 covers 15 residues. Trimming took off 0 bases at V and 5 bases at J, with 14 bases between the two ends. Germline assignment: CDR1 SGDLS and CDR2 YYNGEE. The CDR3 region is CASSVGPEHLETQYF. DNA of the CDR3: TGTGCCAGCAGCGTAGGGCCGGAGCATTTGGAGACCCAGTACTTC.

This sequence joins TRBV24-1 and TRBJ1-5; TRBD1 agrees at 7 bases. Germline assignment: CDR1 KGHDR and CDR2 SFDVKD. The V gene end was trimmed by 4 bases and the J gene end by 1 base; junction bases not matched to a gene: 3. The CDR3 is 15 residues long. This chain's CDR3 is CATSDSRGSNQPQHF. The CDR3 DNA follows: TGTGCCACCAGTGACAGCAGGGGGAGCAATCAGCCCCAGCATTTT.

As regards this clone: The identical CDR3 is also encoded by other nucleotide sequences in the sample. The CDR3, as DNA: TGTGCCAGCAGCCATCCGACAGGGTTGAACACTGAAGCTTTCTTT. Translation gives CASSHPTGLNTEAFF. The chain combines TRBV3-1 (or the pseudogene TRBV3-2) with TRBJ1-1, with 7 bases lining up with TRBD1. CDR3 length equals 15 residues. The V segment lost 3 bases and the J segment 0 bases; nucleotides outside the gene matches: 4. CDR1 LGHDT and CDR2 YNNKEL come from the germline V gene (reference sequence).

The V call is TRBV10-1, the J call TRBJ1-2; the D gene is possibly TRBD1 (6 bases). The CDR3 loop spans 16 amino acids. CDR1 and CDR2 from the germline V gene are WNHNN and SYGVQD (reference sequence). Trimming shortened V by 0 bases and J by 2 bases, and 13 bases separated the two germline ends. This CDR3 reads CASSESTGGHNYGYTF. The DNA for the CDR3 is TGCGCCAGCAGTGAGTCAACGGGGGGACACAACTATGGCTACACCTTC.

This clone was recorded once. The V gene is TRBV5-1, the J gene TRBJ2-7; 10 nucleotides line up with TRBD1. This CDR3 has 16 amino acids. V dropped 5 bases and J dropped 2; count of bases not matched to a gene: 10. The germline CDR1 and CDR2 sequences are SGHRS and YFSETQ. The DNA for the CDR3 is TGCGCCAGCAGTAGTACACCGGGACAGGGGACCTACGAGCAGTACTTC. Encoded protein: CASSSTPGQGTYEQYF.

The chain combines TRBV14 with TRBJ1-4; D is ambiguous. Germline CDR1 reads SGHDN; CDR2 reads FVKESK. Trimming removed 5 bases at V and 1 base at J, with 5 bases between. The CDR3 loop spans 13 amino acids. Here the CDR3 reads CASSSRTNEKLFF. The CDR3 DNA reads TGTGCCAGCAGCTCCCGAACTAATGAAAAACTGTTTTTT.

The J gene is TRBJ2-1, the V gene TRBV5-1, with TRBD2 matching over 7 bases. The J segment lost 5 bases and the V segment lost 3 bases, leaving 8 bases of the junction unmatched. The length of the CDR3 is 15 residues. Germline CDR1 and CDR2: SGHRS and YFSETQ. This CDR3 is CASSWGGLKDNEQFF. CDR3 coding DNA: TGCGCCAGCAGCTGGGGGGGACTTAAAGACAATGAGCAGTTCTTC.